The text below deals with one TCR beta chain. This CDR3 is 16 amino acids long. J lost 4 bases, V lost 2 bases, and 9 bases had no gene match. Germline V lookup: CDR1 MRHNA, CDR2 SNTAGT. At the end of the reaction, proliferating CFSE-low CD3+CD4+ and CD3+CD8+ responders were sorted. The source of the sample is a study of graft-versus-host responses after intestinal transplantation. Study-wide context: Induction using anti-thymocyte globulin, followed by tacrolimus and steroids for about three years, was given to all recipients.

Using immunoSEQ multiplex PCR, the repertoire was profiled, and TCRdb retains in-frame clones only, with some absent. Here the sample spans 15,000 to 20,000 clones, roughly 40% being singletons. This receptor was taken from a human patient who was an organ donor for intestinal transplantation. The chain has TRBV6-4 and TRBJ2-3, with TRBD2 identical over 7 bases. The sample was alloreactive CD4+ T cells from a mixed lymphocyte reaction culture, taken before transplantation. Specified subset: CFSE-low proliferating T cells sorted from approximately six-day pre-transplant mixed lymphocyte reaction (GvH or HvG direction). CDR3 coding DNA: TGTGCCAGCAGTGACGGGAGGGCTAGCGGAGCAGATACGCAGTATTTT. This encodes CASSDGRASGADTQYF.